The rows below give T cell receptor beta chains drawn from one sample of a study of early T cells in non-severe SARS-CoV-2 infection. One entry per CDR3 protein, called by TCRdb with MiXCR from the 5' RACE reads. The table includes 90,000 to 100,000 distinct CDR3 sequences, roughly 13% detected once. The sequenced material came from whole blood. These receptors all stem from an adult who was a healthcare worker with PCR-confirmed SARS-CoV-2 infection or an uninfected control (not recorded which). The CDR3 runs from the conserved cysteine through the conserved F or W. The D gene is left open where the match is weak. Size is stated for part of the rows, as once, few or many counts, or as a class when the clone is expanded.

TGTGCCACCAGCAGAGAGGTAGGCGAGCAGTACTTC,CATSREVGEQYF,.,few,TRBJ2-7,TRBV15
TGTGCCTGGAGTGTACGGCCGTCGAACCCGGGGGATTCACCCCTCCACTTT,CAWSVRPSNPGDSPLHF,.,few,TRBJ1-6,TRBV30
TGTGCCAGCAGTTACGAACAGGGGCCCTACGAGCAGTACTTC,CASSYEQGPYEQYF,TRBD1,.,TRBJ2-7,TRBV6-2/TRBV6-3
TGTGCCAGCAGCTTGGACAGCTACAATGAGCAGTTCTTC,CASSLDSYNEQFF,.,many,TRBJ2-1,TRBV7-7
TGTGCCAGCAGTTTTATGGAGGGCCAAGAAGCTTTCTTT,CASSFMEGQEAFF,.,few,TRBJ1-1,TRBV28
TGCAGTGCTAGAGATCAAGGCAATCTAAACTACGAGCAGTACTTC,CSARDQGNLNYEQYF,.,many,TRBJ2-7,TRBV20-1
TGTGCCAGCAGAGGGAAGGGGACCAGGCTATATGGCTACACCTTC,CASRGKGTRLYGYTF,.,.,TRBJ1-2,TRBV6-5
TGTGCCAGCAGTTCCGAGAACACTGAAGCTTTCTTT,CASSSENTEAFF,.,few,TRBJ1-1,TRBV12-3/TRBV12-4
TGTGCCAGCAGTTCGCTAGAACTGTCAAAGTTCTTC,CASSSLELSKFF,.,few,TRBJ2-1,TRBV28
TGTGCCAGCAGTAAGTCATCCTACGAGCAGTACTTC,CASSKSSYEQYF,.,many,TRBJ2-7,TRBV2
TGCGCCAGCAGGGCTGACTACAATGAGCAGTTCTTC,CASRADYNEQFF,.,.,TRBJ2-1,TRBV5-1
TGTGCCAGCAGTTTCCCCCGGGGCATGAACACTGAAGCTTTCTTT,CASSFPRGMNTEAFF,.,.,TRBJ1-1,TRBV28
TGTGCCAGCAGTCAGACAGACACAGATACGCAGTATTTT,CASSQTDTDTQYF,.,.,TRBJ2-3,TRBV6-4
TGTGCCAGCAGCCACGACGGACCGCGAATCGGGGTAGGGGAGCTGTTTTTT,CASSHDGPRIGVGELFF,.,many,TRBJ2-2,TRBV3-1
TGTGCCAGCAGTTTTTCAGCGGGGGCCTACGAGCAGTACTTC,CASSFSAGAYEQYF,TRBD2,.,TRBJ2-7,TRBV28
TGTGCCAGCAAGGGCAGGGGGTACGAGCAGTACTTC,CASKGRGYEQYF,TRBD1,few,TRBJ2-7,TRBV6-5
TGTGCCAGCGGCCCCCGGGGAGGGGGCCCAGTGGCCCAGTACTTC,CASGPRGGGPVAQYF,.,.,TRBJ2-5,TRBV28
TGCAGTGCTAGAGACAGGGCCTTTTCCTATAATTCACCCCTCCACTTT,CSARDRAFSYNSPLHF,.,few,TRBJ1-6,TRBV20-1
TGTGCCAGCAGCTTTAACAGGGAAAGGCAGGGTGAAGCTTTCTTT,CASSFNRERQGEAFF,.,few,TRBJ1-1,TRBV7-9
TGTGCCAGCAGCTTATTGAGCCCAGACGAGCAGTACTTC,CASSLLSPDEQYF,.,few,TRBJ2-7,TRBV7-9
TGTGCCAGCAACCCCGGACAGTCTAGCACAGATACGCAGTATTTT,CASNPGQSSTDTQYF,.,few,TRBJ2-3,TRBV9
TGTGCCAGCAGCCACAACCCAACTAGCGGGGGTCACTACGAGCAGTACTTC,CASSHNPTSGGHYEQYF,TRBD2,.,TRBJ2-7,TRBV11-2
TGTGCCAGCAGCTCGGCGGACAGGGAATCCTCCTACGAGCAGTACTTC,CASSSADRESSYEQYF,TRBD1,many,TRBJ2-7,TRBV5-6
TGTGCCAGCAGCTTGGGAGGGATCGGTTTGGATGAAAAACTGTTTTTT,CASSLGGIGLDEKLFF,.,.,TRBJ1-4,TRBV7-2
TGTGCCAGCAACCCCGGAGGGACGGATTACGAGCAGTACTTC,CASNPGGTDYEQYF,.,many,TRBJ2-7,TRBV2
TGCGCCAGCAGCCAAGACCGGGGCAGGGATTTAACTAATGAAAAACTGTTTTTT,CASSQDRGRDLTNEKLFF,.,.,TRBJ1-4,TRBV4-3
TGTGTCACTCGACGGGCAGGGGGGGCAGATACGCAGTATTTT,CVTRRAGGADTQYF,.,.,TRBJ2-3,TRBV28
TGTGCCAGCAGTTGTGGCGGGGGGGCGCTGGATACGCAGTATTTT,CASSCGGGALDTQYF,TRBD2,many,TRBJ2-3,TRBV12-3/TRBV12-4
TGTGCCAGCAGTCAACTGAAGGGGCAGTGGGCCGCCTACGAGCAGTACTTC,CASSQLKGQWAAYEQYF,.,few,TRBJ2-7,TRBV11-2
TGTGCCAGTAGTACATCCCTGGATAATTCACCCCTCCACTTT,CASSTSLDNSPLHF,.,many,TRBJ1-6,TRBV19
TGTGCCAGCAGCCCTCTACAGGGGTCCTCCAACTCTTACAATGAGCAGTTCTTC,CASSPLQGSSNSYNEQFF,.,many,TRBJ2-1,TRBV21-1
TGTGCCAGCAGCTTATCAGCGGGGGGGGTTAGCACAGATACGCAGTATTTT,CASSLSAGGVSTDTQYF,TRBD2,few,TRBJ2-3,TRBV7-2
TGTGCCAGCAGTAATCCACGGGGCTCCTACGAGCAGTACTTC,CASSNPRGSYEQYF,.,few,TRBJ2-7,TRBV6-6
TGTGCCAGCAGCTCCGGGGGGCGCAGGGATGAGCAGTTCTTC,CASSSGGRRDEQFF,.,.,TRBJ2-1,TRBV9
TGTGCCAGCAGCTTAGTATGGGGGGAGACCCAGTACTTC,CASSLVWGETQYF,.,.,TRBJ2-5,TRBV7-2
TGTGCCAGCAGTTACCCTGGACAGGCGAACCAAGAGACCCAGTACTTC,CASSYPGQANQETQYF,TRBD1,.,TRBJ2-5,TRBV6-2/TRBV6-3
TGTGCCAGCAGGATACTAGCGGGGGGGAGCACAGATACGCAGTATTTT,CASRILAGGSTDTQYF,TRBD2,.,TRBJ2-3,TRBV2
TGTGCCAGCAGGCTGACAGGGGTCACCCAAGAGACCCAGTACTTC,CASRLTGVTQETQYF,TRBD1,few,TRBJ2-5,TRBV7-2
TGTGCCAGCAGCTTTGGCCAGATCGCTTTCTTT,CASSFGQIAFF,.,many,TRBJ1-1,TRBV5-8
TGTGCCAGCAGCCAGACGGGAGGGCCAAAGTCTCATGAGCAGTTCTTC,CASSQTGGPKSHEQFF,TRBD2,few,TRBJ2-1,TRBV3-1
TGTGCCAGCAGTTACGCGGGGGGACCTTCCTACAATGAGCAGTTCTTC,CASSYAGGPSYNEQFF,TRBD2,many,TRBJ2-1,TRBV6-2/TRBV6-3
TGCGCCAGCAGCCAAGATCGATCGGGACAGGGGGCAGATACGCAGTATTTT,CASSQDRSGQGADTQYF,TRBD1,.,TRBJ2-3,TRBV4-1
TGTGCCAGCAGCCTCACAGCGGGGGAGCAGTTCTTC,CASSLTAGEQFF,TRBD2,few,TRBJ2-1,TRBV3-1